This TCR beta chain was obtained from a study of CD8 T cells in Susac syndrome. Study-level points and caveats: Detection of Susac-specific public clones gave approximately 16 in total CD8+ repertoires and about five in CD8+ TEMRA repertoires.

The CDR3 length is 15 residues. CDR1 SGHTA and CDR2 FQGTGA come from the germline V gene. Germline trimming cut 5 bases from V and 2 bases from J; bases unmatched to any gene: 3. This clonotype was observed once. Antigen unknown. RNA totalling roughly 0.5 to 1 ug underwent reverse transcription with random hexamers. TCRdb used MiXCR to reprocess the immunoSEQ multiplex PCR reads, holding one entry per CDR3 protein. The repertoire has about 190,000 distinct CDR3 sequences, approximately 95% of them found once; the top ten carry about 0.15%. The sample taken for sequencing was CD8+ T cells from PBMCs. The TCR sequence derives from a human donor with Susac syndrome. V and J are TRBV7-3 and TRBJ2-1; 10 bases match TRBD1. In DNA, the CDR3 is TGTGCCAGCAGCGCGGGACAGGGGACCTACAATGAGCAGTTCTTC. It specifies CASSAGQGTYNEQFF. Drawing the rest from reference TRBV7-3 and TRBJ2-1, the complete variable domain is GAGVSQTPSNKVTEKGKYVELRCDPISGHTALYWYRQSLGQGPEFLIYFQGTGAADDSGLPNDRFFAVRPEGSVSTLKIQRTERGDSAVYLCASSAGQGTYNEQFFGPGTRLTVL.